The 22 T cell receptor beta chains in this list originate from one sample, sequenced in a study of OX40 agonist ivuxolimab in advanced cancers. Sequencing was performed with immunoSEQ multiplex PCR; in TCRdb, only in-frame clones are kept and a portion is missing. Here the sample spans nearly 55,000 clones, around 89% being singletons. Sequences were derived from CD4+ or CD8+ T cells sorted from blood, sampled in a trial of the OX40 agonist ivuxolimab. The receptor source for this set is an adult with an advanced solid tumor such as melanoma, head and neck, liver or kidney cancer.

The chain combines TRBV7-8 with TRBJ2-5, with 8 nucleotides matching TRBD2. The CDR3 spans 16 residues. The V gene's germline CDR1 is SGHVS and CDR2 FQNEAQ. V lost 1 base to trimming and J lost 2 bases; unmatched junction nucleotides: 6. The CDR3 reads CASSLGTSGAQETQYF. CDR3 coding DNA: TGTGCCAGCAGCTTAGGTACTAGCGGAGCTCAAGAGACCCAGTACTTC.

The genes are TRBV2 and TRBJ2-1; 10 positions agree with TRBD2. The CDR3 totals 16 residues. Germline loops: CDR1 SNHLY, CDR2 FYNNEI. V lost 6 bases to trimming and J lost 5 bases; unmatched junction nucleotides: 10. CDR3 sequence reads: CASRTGGTSGNNEQFF. Written as DNA, the CDR3 is TGTGCCAGCAGAACTGGGGGAACTAGCGGGAACAATGAGCAGTTCTTC. Drawing the rest from reference TRBV2 and TRBJ2-1, the complete variable domain is EPEVTQTPSHQVTQMGQEVILRCVPISNHLYFYWYRQILGQKVEFLVSFYNNEISEKSEIFDDQFSVERPDGSNFTLKIRSTKLEDSAMYFCASRTGGTSGNNEQFFGPGTRLTVL.

The V gene is TRBV6-1, the J gene TRBJ1-6; no reliable D call. The V end was cut by 4 bases, the J end by 10 bases, with 14 bases between. The V gene's germline CDR1 is MNHNS and CDR2 SASEGT. The CDR3 has 14 amino acids. Here the CDR3 DNA reads TGTGCCAGCAGTGCCGGCCCTTACGGATCACCCCTCCACTTT. Translated, it gives CASSAGPYGSPLHF.

This chain joins TRBV2 and TRBJ2-7; D is unresolved. The CDR3 length is 12 residues. The germline V and J ends were trimmed by 1 base and 4 bases, with 5 bases remaining between them. Germline loops: CDR1 SNHLY, CDR2 FYNNEI. The CDR3 loop is CASSEERYEQYF. DNA of the CDR3: TGTGCCAGCAGTGAAGAAAGGTACGAGCAGTACTTC. Complete variable domain (other parts from reference TRBV2 and TRBJ2-7): EPEVTQTPSHQVTQMGQEVILRCVPISNHLYFYWYRQILGQKVEFLVSFYNNEISEKSEIFDDQFSVERPDGSNFTLKIRSTKLEDSAMYFCASSEERYEQYFGPGTRLTVT.

V usage is TRBV29-1 and J usage is TRBJ2-7, with D possibly being TRBD1 or TRBD2 (5 bases each). V shed 7 bases and J shed 3 bases, with 16 bases lying between them. This CDR3 comprises 13 residues. Germline V gene data show CDR1 as SQVTM and CDR2 as ANQGSEA. Here the CDR3 DNA reads TGCAGCGCGAAGCGGCAGGGTAGCTACGAGCAGTACTTC. This encodes CSAKRQGSYEQYF.

V and J are TRBV6-5 and TRBJ1-1; D unresolved. The CDR3 is 13 amino acids. CDR1 MNHEY and CDR2 SVGAGI come from the germline V gene. Trimming stripped 6 bases from V and 1 base from J, with 9 bases between. CDR3 in amino acids: CASRSRGNTEAFF. As DNA, the CDR3 is TGTGCCAGCAGGTCCCGGGGGAACACTGAAGCTTTCTTT.

This clone was seen a handful of times. The chain employs TRBV11-1 and TRBJ2-7; no firm D call. The V gene's germline CDR1 is SGHAT and CDR2 FQDESV (reference sequence). Trimming pared 5 bases from V and 2 bases from J, leaving 7 bases between. This CDR3 comprises 12 residues. The chain's CDR3 is CASSRYAYEQYF. CDR3 nucleotide sequence: TGTGCCAGCAGCCGATATGCCTACGAGCAGTACTTC.

The genes are TRBV7-8 and TRBJ1-2; TRBD1 matches 9 bases. The V segment lost 4 bases and the J segment 1 base; nucleotides outside the gene matches: 1. The CDR3 contains 14 residues. Germline V gene sequence: CDR1 SGHVS, CDR2 FQNEAQ. As DNA, the CDR3 is TGTGCCAGCAGCTCGGGACAGGGTAACTATGGCTACACCTTC. This translates into CASSSGQGNYGYTF.

The chain couples TRBV28 to TRBJ1-6, with D unresolved. V was cut by 5 bases and J by 8 bases, with 7 bases left in between. This CDR3 has 12 residues. Germline V CDR1 and CDR2: MDHEN, SYDVKM. The CDR3 region is CASSIRDSPLHF. Written as DNA, the CDR3 is TGTGCCAGCAGTATTCGGGATTCACCCCTCCACTTT.

This clone was detected only once. The gene calls are TRBV19 and TRBJ1-5; 7 bases are a match to TRBD1. Losses at the gene ends were 5 bases for V and 7 bases for J; bases not matched to a gene: 5. The germline CDR1 and CDR2 sequences are LNHDA and SQIVND (reference sequence). This CDR3 contains 13 residues. The CDR3: CASSPQGWQPQHF. CDR3 nucleotides: TGTGCCAGTAGTCCACAGGGGTGGCAGCCCCAGCATTTT.

V and J are TRBV6-6 and TRBJ2-3, with D tentatively TRBD1 (6 bases). The V end was cut by 8 bases, the J end by 3 bases, with 12 bases between. Per the germline V gene, CDR1 is MNHNY and CDR2 is SVGAGI (reference sequence). This CDR3 spans 13 amino acids. The CDR3 spells CASGGQGTDTQYF. For the CDR3, the DNA is TGTGCCAGCGGGGGCCAGGGAACAGATACGCAGTATTTT.

The J gene is TRBJ1-1, the V gene TRBV30, with D uncertain. V gave up 1 base and J gave up 1 base, with 7 bases separating them. CDR3 length equals 13 residues. Germline assignment: CDR1 GTSNPN and CDR2 SVGIG (reference sequence). DNA for the CDR3: TGTGCCTGGAGTGGGCGGTGGAACACTGAAGCTTTCTTT. It translates to CAWSGRWNTEAFF.

The rearrangement uses TRBV6-1 and TRBJ1-5; TRBD1 might be the D (5 bases). The CDR3 consists of 12 residues. CDR1 is MNHNS, CDR2 SASEGT, per germline. Trimming removed 6 bases from V and 8 bases from J, with 11 bases in between. The CDR3 region is CASSPREEPQHF. Written as DNA, the CDR3 is TGTGCCAGCAGCCCCAGGGAGGAGCCCCAGCATTTT.

The rearrangement uses TRBV28 and TRBJ1-6; no clear D gene. Trimming shortened V by 4 bases and J by 0 bases, and 4 bases separated the two germline ends. Germline loops: CDR1 MDHEN, CDR2 SYDVKM. The CDR3 sequence is 14 residues long. CDR3 bases: TGTGCCAGCAGTTCGAGCTCCTATAATTCACCCCTCCACTTT. Its protein product is CASSSSSYNSPLHF.

The V call is TRBV18, the J call TRBJ2-3, with 7 bases that match TRBD1. Per germline, CDR1 KGHSH and CDR2 LQKENI. The CDR3 covers 15 residues. V was pared by 3 bases and J by 2 bases, with 5 bases of the junction left unmatched. The DNA for the CDR3 is TGTGCCAGCTCACCGGCAGGGGGTTACACAGATACGCAGTATTTT. Its translation: CASSPAGGYTDTQYF.

This rearrangement joins TRBV29-1 to TRBJ1-2, with unresolved D. Germline values: CDR1 SQVTM, CDR2 ANQGSEA. This CDR3 comprises 13 residues. Trimming left V 2 bases short and J 4 bases short, with 11 bases between. This chain's CDR3 is CSVEPPAVYGYTF. The CDR3 DNA is TGCAGCGTTGAACCCCCAGCAGTCTATGGCTACACCTTC.

This clone was seen only once. This sequence joins TRBV5-1 and TRBJ2-4, with 12 bases matching TRBD1. In germline, CDR1 is SGHRS, CDR2 YFSETQ. V was pared by 0 bases and J by 8 bases, with 3 bases of the junction left unmatched. The CDR3 runs to 15 residues. CDR3: CASSLEGQGADIQYF. Here the CDR3 DNA reads TGCGCCAGCAGCTTGGAGGGACAGGGGGCAGACATTCAGTACTTC. The entire variable domain, with the rest obtained from reference TRBV5-1 and TRBJ2-4, is as follows: KAGVTQTPRYLIKTRGQQVTLSCSPISGHRSVSWYQQTPGQGLQFLFEYFSETQRNKGNFPGRFSGRQFSNSRSEMNVSTLELGDSALYLCASSLEGQGADIQYFGAGTRLSVL.

The chain carries TRBV6-5 and TRBJ1-1, with TRBD1 matching over 7 bases. Germline V gene lookup returns CDR1 MNHEY and CDR2 SVGAGI. Trimming took 4 bases from V and 2 from J; bases not matched to a gene: 1. This CDR3 spans 13 amino acids. Written as DNA, the CDR3 is TGTGCCAGCAGTTGGGACAGTAACACTGAAGCTTTCTTT. Translated: CASSWDSNTEAFF.

J is TRBJ2-7 and V is TRBV29-1, with TRBD1 matching 10 bases. The CDR3 sequence is 13 residues long. Germline-derived CDR1 and CDR2 are SQVTM and ANQGSEA. The J segment lost 4 bases and the V segment lost 6 bases, leaving 6 bases of the junction unmatched. CDR3 sequence reads: CSVRTGGRYEQYF. The CDR3 coding sequence is TGCAGCGTAAGGACAGGGGGAAGGTACGAGCAGTACTTC.

The chain couples TRBV30 to TRBJ2-1, with D perhaps TRBD2 (7 bases). The CDR3 covers 15 residues. Germline assignment: CDR1 GTSNPN and CDR2 SVGIG (reference sequence). Trimming left V 0 bases short and J 4 bases short, with 13 bases between. The CDR3 region is CAWSVGGPNYNEQFF. CDR3 bases: TGTGCCTGGAGTGTGGGGGGGCCGAATTACAATGAGCAGTTCTTC. The full variable domain, in which reference TRBV30 and TRBJ2-1 provide the parts outside the CDR3, is SQTIHQWPATLVQPVGSPLSLECTVEGTSNPNLYWYRQAAGRGLQLLFYSVGIGQISSEVPQNLSASRPQDRQFILSSKKLLLSDSGFYLCAWSVGGPNYNEQFFGPGTRLTVL.

V gene TRBV20-1 combines with J gene TRBJ1-5, with D tentatively TRBD1 (6 bases). CDR1 DFQATT and CDR2 SNEGSKA come from the germline V gene (reference sequence). V dropped 3 bases and J dropped 12 bases, with 12 bases sitting between them. The CDR3 spans 11 residues. The CDR3 DNA follows: TGCAGTGCTAGTAACTCCAGGGGCCAGCATTTT. It translates to CSASNSRGQHF.

The rearrangement uses TRBV5-4 and TRBJ2-7; the match to TRBD1 covers 7 bases. V lost 1 base and J lost 7; bases outside the gene matches: 5. Per the germline V gene, CDR1 is SGHNT and CDR2 is YYREEE (reference sequence). The CDR3 is 13 amino acids. In DNA form, the CDR3 reads TGTGCCAGCAGCTTGAAGGGGGCGCGAGAGCAGTACTTC. Its translation: CASSLKGAREQYF. Combining the CDR3 with reference TRBV5-4 and TRBJ2-7 gives the whole variable domain ETGVTQSPTHLIKTRGQQVTLRCSSQSGHNTVSWYQQALGQGPQFIFQYYREEENGRGNFPPRFSGLQFPNYSSELNVNALELDDSALYLCASSLKGAREQYFGPGTRLTVT.